This is a list of T cell receptor beta chains from one sample in a study of cytomegalovirus exposure and HLA in healthy donors. TCRdb's table, derived via immunoSEQ multiplex PCR, lists solely in-frame clones and lacks some. The data show tens of thousands of clones, less than 80% seen once. Sample: PBMCs. The receptors were gathered from a woman in her 40s in good health and CMV-seronegative. Both conserved end residues are part of each CDR3. Fields, in order: V gene, J gene, CDR3 length, CDR3 protein.

V: TRBV6-1; J: TRBJ1-4; length: 14; CDR3: CASSGQGLGEKLFF
V: TRBV4-3; J: TRBJ2-1; length: 15; CDR3: CASSQDPDFNNEQFF
V: TRBV19; J: TRBJ1-5; length: 13; CDR3: CASRTGGNQPQHF
V: TRBV29-1; J: TRBJ2-7; length: 14; CDR3: CSARGESSSYEQYF
V: TRBV7-2; J: TRBJ1-2; length: 15; CDR3: CASSSRIGAGYGYTF
V: TRBV14; J: TRBJ2-7; length: 15; CDR3: CASTPRVAGANEQYF
V: TRBV5-8; J: TRBJ1-3; length: 15; CDR3: CASSTGTSSGNTIYF
V: TRBV7-2; J: TRBJ1-2; length: 14; CDR3: CASSLVWGPYGYTF
V: TRBV29-1; J: TRBJ1-1; length: 13; CDR3: CSVGGQAASEAFF
V: TRBV6-1; J: TRBJ1-2; length: 11; CDR3: CASSEARGYTF
V: TRBV30; J: TRBJ1-2; length: 19; CDR3: CAWSPHPKPGQDANYGYTF
V: TRBV7-3; J: TRBJ2-1; length: 14; CDR3: CASSLWQGAGEQFF
V: TRBV2; J: TRBJ2-3; length: 12; CDR3: CASRADSDTQYF
V: TRBV11-1; J: TRBJ1-5; length: 13; CDR3: CASSPQAGQPQHF
V: TRBV19; J: TRBJ1-5; length: 16; CDR3: CASSPGTGVSNQPQHF
V: TRBV9; J: TRBJ2-3; length: 15; CDR3: CASSVTSGRQDTQYF
V: TRBV27; J: TRBJ1-2; length: 15; CDR3: CASSRPGGGREGYTF
V: TRBV5-1; J: TRBJ1-4; length: 14; CDR3: CASSFDRVKEKLFF
V: TRBV5-1; J: TRBJ2-1; length: 15; CDR3: CASSPVGALYNEQFF
V: TRBV4-2; J: TRBJ2-3; length: 17; CDR3: CASSRGTTGGGTDTQYF
V: TRBV19; J: TRBJ1-5; length: 14; CDR3: CASSSGENNQPQHF
V: TRBV9; J: TRBJ2-7; length: 18; CDR3: CASSVGTGASTTSYEQYF
V: TRBV5-4; J: TRBJ2-1; length: 16; CDR3: CASSLSRLARGDEQFF
V: TRBV9; J: TRBJ1-2; length: 15; CDR3: CASTEGPSFDYGYTF
V: TRBV15; J: TRBJ1-3; length: 17; CDR3: CATRLSGGARSGNTIYF
V: TRBV6-1; J: TRBJ2-3; length: 15; CDR3: CASSPSSGRLDTQYF
V: TRBV7-9; J: TRBJ1-1; length: 11; CDR3: CASSRTPEAFF
V: TRBV9; J: TRBJ2-7; length: 15; CDR3: CASSVGGLLLEEQYF
V: TRBV19; J: TRBJ1-5; length: 14; CDR3: CASSMGTYNQPQHF
V: TRBV27; J: TRBJ2-7; length: 17; CDR3: CASSSPAGRQGPDEQYF
V: TRBV27; J: TRBJ2-2; length: 18; CDR3: CASSFSGLAGGSDGELFF
V: TRBV5-1; J: TRBJ2-7; length: 16; CDR3: CASSPSVGDRENEQYF
V: TRBV5-1; J: TRBJ1-5; length: 14; CDR3: CASSLGDKGQPQHF
V: TRBV28; J: TRBJ1-2; length: 13; CDR3: CASYRVTRGGYTF
V: TRBV7-6; J: TRBJ2-5; length: 18; CDR3: CASSFRLAGDISYETQYF
V: TRBV11-3; J: TRBJ2-1; length: 15; CDR3: CASSWAFGPFNEQFF
V: TRBV5-1; J: TRBJ2-1; length: 16; CDR3: CASSSETGRWGNEQFF
V: TRBV5-1; J: TRBJ1-1; length: 14; CDR3: CASSQRGGGTEAFF
V: TRBV19; J: TRBJ2-7; length: 15; CDR3: CASSIESGSFYEQYF
V: TRBV11-2; J: TRBJ2-7; length: 14; CDR3: CASSSGGGTYEQYF
V: TRBV5-6; J: TRBJ1-2; length: 15; CDR3: CASSLGQGPLGGYTF